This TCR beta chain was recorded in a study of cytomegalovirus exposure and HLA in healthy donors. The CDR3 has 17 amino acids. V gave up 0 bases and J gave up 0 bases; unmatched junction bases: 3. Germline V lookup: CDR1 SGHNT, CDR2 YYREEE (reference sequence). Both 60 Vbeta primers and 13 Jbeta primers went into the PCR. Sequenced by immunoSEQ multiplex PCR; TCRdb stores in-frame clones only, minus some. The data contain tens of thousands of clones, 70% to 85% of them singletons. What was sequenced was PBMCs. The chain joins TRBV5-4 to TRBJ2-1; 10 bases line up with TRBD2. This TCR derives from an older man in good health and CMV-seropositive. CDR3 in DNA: TGTGCCAGCAGCTTGGGGGGACTAGCGAGCTCCTACAATGAGCAGTTCTTC. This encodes CASSLGGLASSYNEQFF.